This entry concerns a single T cell receptor (beta chain). Its antigen remains unknown. The treatment: roughly 10-day PBMC culture with coronavirus spike peptide pools or control peptides (ViraFEST assay). March to December 2020 was the span of positive PCR dates, which predated US Alpha, Beta and Delta variants. The data derive from a study of vaccination and CD4 T cells after COVID-19. About the study: Cultures designated as controls were supplied with a CEFX pool, an HIV-1 Nef pool, or no peptide. Points from the study as a whole: Counts of SARS-CoV-2-reactive clonotypes had a median that went from approximately 23 to 38, a nonsignificant change.

CD4+ T cells that had been cultured provided DNA sequenced with the Oncomine TCR Beta short-read assay. Genomic DNA was drawn out of CD4+ T cells grown in culture. TCRdb recomputed calls from the PCR reads with MiXCR, one row per CDR3 protein. The table includes fewer than 15,000 distinct CDR3 sequences, roughly 57% detected once. Trimming cost V 5 bases and J 2 bases, with 16 bases left between them. There are 16 residues in the CDR3. The germline gives CDR1 SGHNT, CDR2 YENEEA. The TCR was taken from a human donor who had recovered from COVID-19. The sequencing sample was made of CD4+ T cells from blood, cultured in vitro. The chain has TRBV11-3 and TRBJ1-3; D is unclear. The CDR3 nucleotides read TGTGCCAGCAGCAAAGCAGTGTCCTTTACTGGAAACACCATATATTTT. This gives the protein CASSKAVSFTGNTIYF.